The entry that follows covers one T cell receptor (beta chain) sequence. Its antigen is currently unknown. This entry belongs to a study of T cell responses to AZD1222 COVID-19 vaccine. The wider study: Analyses pooled second doses at about 4 or about 12 weeks.

The study, taken as a whole, reports: Baseline testing showed seropositivity in only a handful of AZD1222 recipients.

Assay: immunoSEQ multiplex PCR; the TCRdb copy retains only in-frame clones and omits some. The data show tens of thousands of clones, about 82% seen once. Germline V gene sequence: CDR1 LNHDA, CDR2 SQIVND (reference sequence). V gave up 3 bases and J gave up 2 bases, with 9 bases separating them. This CDR3 is 14 amino acids long. This specimen consisted of peripheral blood, obtained on day 0 of AZD1222 vaccination. The rearrangement uses TRBV19 and TRBJ2-3; no clear D gene. This sequence originates from an adult in good health. CDR3 in DNA: TGTGCCAGTAGTATTATGCAGGCCACAGATACGCAGTATTTT. It yields the protein CASSIMQATDTQYF.